A single sample gave rise to the 27 T cell receptor beta chains below, sequenced in a study of cytotoxic CD8 clonotypes in ibrutinib-treated CLL. The method was immunoSEQ multiplex PCR; TCRdb's version includes in-frame clones alone and lacks a portion of them. The data hold fewer than 400,000 clones, with roughly two thirds observed a single time. This specimen was PBMCs, taken after 36 months of ibrutinib treatment. The receptors were sampled from a human donor with chronic lymphocytic leukemia.

The J gene is TRBJ2-7, the V gene TRBV5-1; 13 bases agree with TRBD2. This CDR3 has 16 amino acids. After removal of 0 bases from V and 4 bases from J, the junction contained 4 bases not matched to a gene. Germline CDR1 and CDR2: SGHRS and YFSETQ. The CDR3 sequence: CASSLEPGLAGYEQYF. DNA of the CDR3: TGCGCCAGCAGCTTGGAGCCGGGACTAGCGGGGTACGAGCAGTACTTC.

This clone has a handful of counts. V usage is TRBV15 and J usage is TRBJ1-2; no clear D. V was trimmed by 5 bases and J by 4 bases, leaving 14 bases between them. The CDR3 is 14 amino acids. Germline loops: CDR1 LNHNV, CDR2 YYDKDF (reference sequence). The CDR3 is CATSSRGRGYGYTF. Here the CDR3 DNA reads TGTGCCACCAGCTCCCGCGGTCGGGGCTATGGCTACACCTTC.

This clone was picked up a small number of times. The J gene is TRBJ1-2, the V gene TRBV19, with 9 nucleotides matching TRBD1. Germline CDR1 is LNHDA and CDR2 is SQIVND (reference sequence). The CDR3 consists of 14 residues. J lost 2 bases, V lost 10 bases, and 8 bases had no gene match. This CDR3 reads CATSNRGLNYGYTF. The CDR3 DNA reads as TGTGCCACTTCCAACAGGGGGCTAAACTATGGCTACACCTTC.

There are a few counts of this clone. The CDR3 DNA follows: TGTGCCAGCAGCGGCGTAGCGGGAGGGCTAGAGACCCAGTACTTC. It codes for CASSGVAGGLETQYF. This chain uses TRBV2 with TRBJ2-5, with TRBD2 matching 11 bases. V lost 6 bases, J lost 4 bases, and 7 bases stayed unmatched. The CDR3 loop spans 15 amino acids. Germline assignment: CDR1 SNHLY and CDR2 FYNNEI.

A few counts support this clone. The chain couples TRBV18 to TRBJ2-5; D unresolved. V gave up 4 bases and J gave up 3 bases, with 0 bases separating them. The CDR3 runs to 10 residues. CDR1 KGHSH and CDR2 LQKENI come from the germline V gene. The CDR3 DNA reads TGTGCCAGCTCACAAGAGACCCAGTACTTC. This sequence encodes CASSQETQYF. Combining the CDR3 with reference TRBV18 and TRBJ2-5 gives the whole variable domain NAGVMQNPRHLVRRRGQEARLRCSPMKGHSHVYWYRQLPEEGLKFMVYLQKENIIDESGMPKERFSAEFPKEGPSILRIQQVVRGDSAAYFCASSQETQYFGPGTRLLVL.

The DNA of the CDR3 is TGCGCCACCAGAGGGGGTAACACCGGGGAGCTGTTTTTT. Encoded protein: CATRGGNTGELFF. This sequence joins TRBV10-2 and TRBJ2-2, with D perhaps matching TRBD1 (6 bases). The V end lost 10 bases, the J end lost 2 bases, and 11 bases lay between the germline ends. The germline CDR1 and CDR2 sequences are WSHSY and SAAADI. The CDR3 is 13 amino acids.

V and J are TRBV5-1 and TRBJ1-2; 8 bases align to TRBD1. The trim removed 0 bases at V and 5 bases at J, leaving 6 bases unmatched. The CDR3 has 15 amino acids. The germline V gene encodes CDR1 SGHRS and CDR2 YFSETQ. The DNA of the CDR3 is TGCGCCAGCAGCTTGGGTTCGGGGACAGGATATGGCTACACCTTC. Translated: CASSLGSGTGYGYTF.

The gene calls are TRBV7-6 and TRBJ2-7, with TRBD1 identical over 10 bases. CDR3 length: 13 amino acids. Germline CDR1 is SGHVS and CDR2 is FNYEAQ. V shed 5 bases and J 2 bases; nucleotides not matched to a gene: 0. In DNA, the CDR3 is TGTGCCAGCAGCGGGACAGGGGCCTACGAGCAGTACTTC. Translating it yields CASSGTGAYEQYF.

The chain uses TRBV4-2 and TRBJ2-7; 7 nucleotides align to TRBD1. The J segment lost 3 bases and the V segment lost 3 bases, leaving 8 bases of the junction unmatched. The CDR3 covers 15 residues. Germline CDR1 LGHNA, CDR2 YNFKEQ. DNA of the CDR3: TGTGCCAGCAGCCACACCGGGACAGCGAACTACGAGCAGTACTTC. Protein: CASSHTGTANYEQYF.

This clone was observed a few times. The chain joins TRBV10-1 to TRBJ2-7, with D tentatively TRBD2 (5 bases). Germline CDR1 WNHNN, CDR2 SYGVQD (reference sequence). This CDR3 is 13 amino acids long. The V end was cut by 3 bases, the J end by 9 bases, with 15 bases between. In nucleotides, the CDR3 is TGCGCCAGCAGTGACCCTAGGTCTCGGGGGCAGTACTTC. Translating it yields CASSDPRSRGQYF.

This rearrangement joins TRBV25-1 to TRBJ2-2; 7 positions match TRBD1. The germline gives CDR1 MGHDK, CDR2 SYGVNS. The ends lost 5 bases at V and 7 bases at J; junction bases unmatched: 7. The CDR3 sequence is 14 residues long. The CDR3 DNA reads as TGTGCCAGCAGTAGCTCAGGGGGACGCGGGGAGCTGTTTTTT. This gives the protein CASSSSGGRGELFF.

This clone was seen a handful of times. J is TRBJ2-7 and V is TRBV4-2; the match to TRBD2 covers 8 bases. The CDR3 covers 15 residues. V lost 4 bases and J lost 3; bases outside the gene matches: 8. The V gene's germline CDR1 is LGHNA and CDR2 YNFKEQ. Here the CDR3 DNA reads TGTGCCAGCAGCCCGAATAGCGGGATCGACTACGAGCAGTACTTC. This sequence encodes CASSPNSGIDYEQYF.

This clone was observed a handful of times. The rearrangement links TRBV5-4 to TRBJ2-5; TRBD2 matches 12 bases. Trimming cost V 2 bases and J 5 bases; bases outside gene matches: 10. The CDR3 extends over 17 amino acids. The V gene's germline CDR1 is SGHNT and CDR2 YYREEE (reference sequence). The CDR3 DNA reads as TGTGCCAGCAGCTTACGGACTAGCGGGGAGGGGTTGGAGACCCAGTACTTC. Translating it yields CASSLRTSGEGLETQYF.

The chain employs TRBV10-2 and TRBJ2-5, with 12 nucleotides matching TRBD2. CDR1 is WSHSY, CDR2 SAAADI, per germline. The CDR3 spans 13 residues. The V segment lost 8 bases and the J segment 5 bases; nucleotides outside the gene matches: 3. The CDR3 is CASSGLAGETQYF. CDR3 bases: TGCGCCAGCTCGGGACTAGCGGGTGAGACCCAGTACTTC.

The genes are TRBV27 and TRBJ2-1; D is possibly TRBD2 (6 bases). The CDR3 spans 14 residues. Trimming took off 5 bases at V and 6 bases at J, with 14 bases between the two ends. CDR1 and CDR2 (germline): MNHEY, SMNVEV (reference sequence). The CDR3 region has the DNA TGTGCCAGCAGTCCAACGGGGAGGAGCAATGAGCAGTTCTTC. The encoded protein is CASSPTGRSNEQFF.

This clone has a handful of counts. CDR3: CASSRRANDEKLFF. CDR3 DNA: TGTGCCAGCAGTCGCAGGGCCAACGATGAAAAACTGTTTTTT. V usage is TRBV7-6 and J usage is TRBJ1-4, with D possibly being TRBD1 (5 bases). This CDR3 spans 14 amino acids. Germline CDR1 reads SGHVS; CDR2 reads FNYEAQ. Trimming took 6 bases from V and 6 from J, leaving 14 bases between them.

V gene TRBV28 combines with J gene TRBJ2-1; 16 positions agree with TRBD2. The germline gives CDR1 MDHEN, CDR2 SYDVKM. The length of the CDR3 is 15 residues. With V trimmed by 4 bases and J by 10 bases, 4 bases remained unmatched. In DNA form, the CDR3 reads TGTGCCAGCAGTTCCGGGACTAGCGGGAGGGGAGAGCAGTTCTTC. Amino acids: CASSSGTSGRGEQFF.

This clone was detected only a few times. The chain is built from TRBV5-5 and TRBJ1-2; the D is unclear. Germline loops: CDR1 SGHKS, CDR2 YYEKEE (reference sequence). The V and J ends lost 0 bases and 0 bases respectively, with 12 bases between them. CDR3 length: 16 residues. This chain's CDR3 is CASSLAAHGANYGYTF. Here the CDR3 DNA reads TGTGCCAGCAGCTTGGCAGCGCACGGAGCTAACTATGGCTACACCTTC.

This clone has a single count. The chain combines TRBV18 with TRBJ2-3, with D perhaps matching TRBD1 (6 bases). The V end was cut by 5 bases, the J end by 1 base, with 13 bases between. CDR1 KGHSH and CDR2 LQKENI come from the germline V gene. The CDR3 is 15 amino acids. For the CDR3, the DNA is TGTGCCAGCTCAGCCTACAGGGTAGGCACAGATACGCAGTATTTT. The encoded protein is CASSAYRVGTDTQYF.

This chain links TRBV5-6 with TRBJ2-4, with TRBD2 identical over 7 bases. Losses at the gene ends were 3 bases for V and 7 bases for J; bases not matched to a gene: 7. The CDR3 loop spans 14 amino acids. The germline V gene encodes CDR1 SGHDT and CDR2 YYEEEE. The CDR3 DNA reads TGTGCCAGCAGCTCAACAGCGGGAACGAACATTCAGTACTTC. Encoded protein: CASSSTAGTNIQYF.

The chain links TRBV5-1 to TRBJ2-7; TRBD2 is a possible D gene (5 bases). Per the germline V gene, CDR1 is SGHRS and CDR2 is YFSETQ. With 3 bases removed from V and 3 bases from J, the gap between germline ends came to 13 bases. The CDR3 consists of 14 residues. The CDR3 here is CASSWRGGGYEQYF. The CDR3 DNA reads TGCGCCAGCAGCTGGAGAGGTGGAGGCTACGAGCAGTACTTC.

The chain has TRBV27 and TRBJ1-2; possible D gene TRBD1, 6 bases. Germline CDR1 MNHEY, CDR2 SMNVEV (reference sequence). V dropped 5 bases and J dropped 4 bases, with 17 bases sitting between them. The CDR3 loop spans 15 amino acids. The CDR3 is CASSPHQQGSYGYTF. CDR3 nucleotides: TGTGCCAGCAGTCCCCACCAACAGGGCTCCTATGGCTACACCTTC.

This clone was detected a few times. The chain employs TRBV25-1 and TRBJ2-3; D unresolved. CDR1 MGHDK and CDR2 SYGVNS come from the germline V gene. This CDR3 comprises 14 residues. V gave up 0 bases and J gave up 3 bases, with 7 bases separating them. The CDR3 nucleotides are TGTGCCAGCAGTGAATATCAAGGGACAGATACGCAGTATTTT. Protein: CASSEYQGTDTQYF.

Turning to this clone: Germline and junction disagree at one end, which may indicate a read error. The chain couples TRBV7-2 to TRBJ1-3, with 8 bases lining up with TRBD1. This CDR3 is 12 amino acids long. CDR1 and CDR2 (germline): SGHTA, FQGNSA. This CDR3 reads CASSSQGAAHLW. In nucleotides, the CDR3 is TGTGCCAGCAGCTCCCAGGGGGCTGCACATCTTTGG.

The chain employs TRBV10-3 and TRBJ2-3, with 7 positions matching TRBD1. The germline gives CDR1 ENHRY, CDR2 SYGVKD. CDR3 length: 14 amino acids. After removal of 10 bases from V and 4 bases from J, the junction contained 11 bases not matched to a gene. The CDR3 protein is CATNPRQGADTQYF. The CDR3 DNA reads TGTGCCACCAACCCTAGACAGGGCGCAGATACGCAGTATTTT.

The V gene is TRBV10-3, the J gene TRBJ2-6, with a possible D match to TRBD2 (5 bases). V was pared by 4 bases and J by 1 base, with 11 bases between. CDR1 is ENHRY, CDR2 SYGVKD, per germline. The CDR3 length is 16 residues. The CDR3: CAISAGLSSGANVLTF. The CDR3, as DNA: TGTGCCATCAGTGCCGGACTGAGTTCTGGGGCCAACGTCCTGACTTTC.

The rearrangement joins TRBV6-5 to TRBJ2-1; 8 bases line up with TRBD2. The V gene end was trimmed by 5 bases and the J gene end by 4 bases; junction bases not matched to a gene: 4. This CDR3 has 14 residues. CDR1 is MNHEY and CDR2 is SVGAGI in the germline V gene. The DNA of the CDR3 is TGTGCCAGCAGTCCGGGCGGGGGGTACAATGAGCAGTTCTTC. Its protein product is CASSPGGGYNEQFF.